Each of the 9 T cell receptor beta chains below was sequenced from the same sample in a study of cytomegalovirus exposure and HLA in healthy donors. 60 Vbeta and 13 Jbeta primers were used in PCR. Here immunoSEQ multiplex PCR was the method, and the copy in TCRdb shows in-frame clones only, minus some. This table holds around 200,000 clones, less than 90% found once. The sample was PBMCs. Receptors were obtained from a man in his fifties or sixties in good health and CMV-seronegative.

The gene calls are TRBV6-5 and TRBJ2-1; 8 nucleotides align to TRBD2. The V gene end was trimmed by 6 bases and the J gene end by 3 bases; junction bases not matched to a gene: 7. The CDR3 is 15 amino acids. The germline gives CDR1 MNHEY, CDR2 SVGAGI. The CDR3 DNA is TGTGCCAGCAGAGACAGCGGGGGCTTCTACAATGAGCAGTTCTTC. Protein: CASRDSGGFYNEQFF.

The rearrangement links TRBV29-1 to TRBJ2-5; 10 bases are a match to TRBD1. The J call may be wrong; the DNA end is better matched by TRBJ2-7. CDR1 is SQVTM, CDR2 ANQGSEA, per germline. The CDR3 loop spans 12 amino acids. Here the CDR3 DNA reads TGCAGCGGGAGGGGGGACAGGGGCGAGCAGTACTTC. Its protein is CSGRGDRGEQYF.

This sequence joins TRBV14 and TRBJ2-7; 9 bases are a match to TRBD1. Per germline, CDR1 SGHDN and CDR2 FVKESK. CDR3 length equals 13 residues. J was trimmed by 6 bases and V by 6 bases; bases with no gene match: 6. For the CDR3, the DNA is TGTGCCAGCAGATTTACAGGGGGCGCCGAGCAGTACTTC. Protein sequence: CASRFTGGAEQYF. The full variable domain, completed using reference TRBV14 and TRBJ2-7, is EAGVTQFPSHSVIEKGQTVTLRCDPISGHDNLYWYRRVMGKEIKFLLHFVKESKQDESGMPNNRFLAERTGGTYSTLKVQPAELEDSGVYFCASRFTGGAEQYFGPGTRLTVT.

The V gene is TRBV9, the J gene TRBJ2-5; weak D call: TRBD1 (5 bases). Germline lookup yields CDR1 SGDLS and CDR2 YYNGEE. V shed 0 bases and J shed 6 bases, with 12 bases lying between them. The CDR3 is 14 residues long. The CDR3 here is CASSVAQGPKTQYF. The CDR3 DNA reads TGTGCCAGCAGCGTAGCGCAGGGCCCCAAGACCCAGTACTTC. Looking up the rest from reference TRBV9 and TRBJ2-5 gives the full variable domain: DSGVTQTPKHLITATGQRVTLRCSPRSGDLSVYWYQQSLDQGLQFLIQYYNGEERAKGNILERFSAQQFPDLHSELNLSSLELGDSALYFCASSVAQGPKTQYFGPGTRLLVL.

The chain employs TRBV7-6 and TRBJ2-7; maybe TRBD2 (7 bases). Germline V gene sequence: CDR1 SGHVS, CDR2 FNYEAQ. V was trimmed by 6 bases and J by 5 bases, leaving 23 bases between them. The CDR3 has 16 residues. CDR3 amino acids: CASSPAMGRGPNEQYF. The CDR3 nucleotides read TGTGCCAGCAGTCCAGCTATGGGGCGGGGGCCCAACGAGCAGTACTTC.

This chain joins TRBV5-1 and TRBJ2-1; a possible D gene is TRBD2 (6 bases). The CDR3 is 16 residues long. Deletions cut 1 base from V and 10 bases from J, with 21 bases between. Germline V gene lookup returns CDR1 SGHRS and CDR2 YFSETQ. CDR3 sequence (DNA): TGCGCCAGCAGCTTGACTCGGGACTTCCCCCTGGGCGAGCAGTTCTTC. Translation gives CASSLTRDFPLGEQFF. Complete variable domain (other parts from reference TRBV5-1 and TRBJ2-1): KAGVTQTPRYLIKTRGQQVTLSCSPISGHRSVSWYQQTPGQGLQFLFEYFSETQRNKGNFPGRFSGRQFSNSRSEMNVSTLELGDSALYLCASSLTRDFPLGEQFFGPGTRLTVL.

This clone was seen only a few times. The CDR3 here is CAWSARGGNEKLFF. The CDR3 DNA follows: TGTGCCTGGAGTGCTCGCGGGGGGAATGAAAAACTGTTTTTT. This chain uses TRBV30 with TRBJ1-4; TRBD1 is a possible D gene (5 bases). The CDR3 loop spans 14 amino acids. The V gene lost 1 base and the J gene lost 5 bases, with 11 bases spanning the gap. Germline values: CDR1 GTSNPN, CDR2 SVGIG (reference sequence).

Here the CDR3 DNA reads TGTGCCAGCAGCCCGGGGACAGTGACGAGCTCCTATAATTCACCCCTCCACTTT. Translation: CASSPGTVTSSYNSPLHF. V and J are TRBV7-2 and TRBJ1-6, with 7 bases fitting TRBD1. Per germline, CDR1 SGHTA and CDR2 FQGNSA. After removal of 5 bases from V and 0 bases from J, the junction contained 10 bases not matched to a gene. The CDR3 sequence is 18 residues long. The whole variable domain, remainder taken from reference TRBV7-2 and TRBJ1-6, is GAGVSQSPSNKVTEKGKDVELRCDPISGHTALYWYRQSLGQGLEFLIYFQGNSAPDKSGLPSDRFSAERTGGSVSTLTIQRTQQEDSAVYLCASSPGTVTSSYNSPLHFGNGTRLTVT.

A single count supports this clone. The chain is built from TRBV28 and TRBJ2-1; unclear D gene. This CDR3 comprises 14 residues. Germline-derived CDR1 and CDR2 are MDHEN and SYDVKM. The germline V and J ends were trimmed by 3 bases and 7 bases, with 13 bases remaining between them. This CDR3 reads CASSLRLQRNEQFF. CDR3 in DNA: TGTGCCAGCAGTTTGCGACTGCAGAGGAATGAGCAGTTCTTC.